These 21 T cell receptor beta chains were all obtained from the same sample, sequenced in a study of graft-versus-host responses after intestinal transplantation. Using immunoSEQ multiplex PCR, the repertoire was profiled, and TCRdb retains in-frame clones only, with some absent. The table lists 27,000 or so clones, 82% of them singletons. Which antigens these TCRs recognize remains unknown. The source material was unstimulated CD4+ T cells sorted from spleen or lymph node cells, sampled before intestinal transplant. Source of these receptors: a human donor who received an intestinal transplant.

The chain is built from TRBV18 and TRBJ2-7; TRBD1 might be the D (5 bases). The ends were cut back, 0 bases at V and 0 bases at J, with 12 bases in the middle. Germline-derived CDR1 and CDR2 are KGHSH and LQKENI. CDR3 length: 16 residues. The CDR3 spells CASSPPDKPSSYEQYF. CDR3 DNA sequence: TGTGCCAGCTCACCACCGGACAAACCTAGCTCCTACGAGCAGTACTTC.

The rearrangement links TRBV9 to TRBJ2-2, with no clear D. The CDR3 length is 14 residues. Germline CDR1 and CDR2: SGDLS and YYNGEE. V lost 2 bases and J lost 1, with 6 bases in between. DNA of the CDR3: TGTGCCAGCAGCGTGGGATTGAACACCGGGGAGCTGTTTTTT. Its translation: CASSVGLNTGELFF.

The chain has TRBV30 and TRBJ2-1, with 7 bases that match TRBD2. Germline CDR1 GTSNPN, CDR2 SVGIG (reference sequence). There are 18 residues in the CDR3. The V and J ends lost 0 bases and 5 bases, in that order; junction bases with no gene match: 16. DNA of the CDR3: TGTGCCTGGAGTGTTGGAGGTAAGCGGGGATTCCCGGACAATGAGCAGTTCTTC. It is translated as CAWSVGGKRGFPDNEQFF.

The chain uses TRBV27 and TRBJ1-2, with 9 nucleotides matching TRBD1. V trimming: 3 bases; J trimming: 1 base; junction bases outside the gene matches: 0. The germline gives CDR1 MNHEY, CDR2 SMNVEV (reference sequence). The CDR3 consists of 14 residues. CDR3 DNA sequence: TGTGCCAGCAGTTTGGGACAGGGTAACTATGGCTACACCTTC. Translation: CASSLGQGNYGYTF.

The chain has TRBV7-9 and TRBJ1-1, with D maybe TRBD1 (6 bases). The germline V gene encodes CDR1 SEHNR and CDR2 FQNEAQ (reference sequence). V was clipped by 5 bases and J by 0 bases, with 16 bases between them. CDR3 length equals 16 residues. The CDR3 nucleotides read TGTGCCAGCAGCCCCCGGACAGCGCCGATGAACACTGAAGCTTTCTTT. It specifies CASSPRTAPMNTEAFF.

This clone was seen a handful of times. The CDR3 DNA follows: TGTGCCAGCAGTGAGTGGGGAGGCTACGAGCAGTACTTC. It encodes CASSEWGGYEQYF. This chain joins TRBV25-1 and TRBJ2-7; possible D gene TRBD2, 6 bases. Germline V gene data show CDR1 as MGHDK and CDR2 as SYGVNS. The CDR3 length is 13 residues. V lost 3 bases and J lost 3, with 9 bases in between.

The chain links TRBV5-1 to TRBJ2-3, with TRBD2 identical over 11 bases. The V gene end was trimmed by 5 bases and the J gene end by 1 base; junction bases not matched to a gene: 0. Germline values: CDR1 SGHRS, CDR2 YFSETQ. The CDR3 length is 14 residues. CDR3 bases: TGCGCCAGCAGACTAGCGGGGGGCACAGATACGCAGTATTTT. Translating gives CASRLAGGTDTQYF. Full variable domain (missing parts from reference TRBV5-1 and TRBJ2-3): KAGVTQTPRYLIKTRGQQVTLSCSPISGHRSVSWYQQTPGQGLQFLFEYFSETQRNKGNFPGRFSGRQFSNSRSEMNVSTLELGDSALYLCASRLAGGTDTQYFGPGTRLTVL.

This clone has a handful of counts. The chain employs TRBV15 and TRBJ1-2; 11 bases align to TRBD1. CDR3 size: 16 residues. Germline V gene lookup returns CDR1 LNHNV and CDR2 YYDKDF (reference sequence). With 0 bases clipped from V and 5 bases from J, the junction kept 5 bases outside the gene matches. The CDR3 region has the DNA TGTGCCACCAGCAGAGACTATCGGGACAGGGGGTATGGCTACACCTTC. It encodes CATSRDYRDRGYGYTF.

This sequence joins TRBV7-9 and TRBJ1-1, with 7 bases fitting TRBD1. With V trimmed by 1 base and J by 7 bases, 12 bases remained unmatched. Germline CDR1 SEHNR, CDR2 FQNEAQ (reference sequence). The CDR3 loop spans 16 amino acids. CDR3 amino acids: CASSLEGLRDRHEAFF. DNA for the CDR3: TGTGCCAGCAGCTTAGAGGGTTTGAGGGACAGACATGAAGCTTTCTTT.

Worth noting for this clone: An end of the junction differs from the germline gene, which may be a read error. This rearrangement joins TRBV4-1 to TRBJ1-4; D is perhaps TRBD1 (5 bases). Germline CDR1 MGHRA, CDR2 YSYEKL. This CDR3 is 13 amino acids long. CDR3 amino acids: CASSQEVMGTRHF. The DNA for the CDR3 is TGCGCCAGCAGCCAAGAAGTTATGGGGACTCGGCATTTT.

The chain joins TRBV7-9 to TRBJ2-5, with D possibly TRBD1 on 6 matching bases. Germline CDR1 is SEHNR and CDR2 is FQNEAQ (reference sequence). Trimming took off 1 base at V and 7 bases at J, with 19 bases between the two ends. The CDR3 totals 16 residues. The CDR3 bases are TGTGCCAGCAGCTTAGGGGTGGACAGCCGATCGGGGACCCAGTACTTC. Its protein is CASSLGVDSRSGTQYF.

The genes are TRBV10-3 and TRBJ1-2, with 10 bases identical to TRBD1. The V gene end was trimmed by 2 bases and the J gene end by 6 bases; junction bases not matched to a gene: 6. Germline V gene sequence: CDR1 ENHRY, CDR2 SYGVKD. This CDR3 spans 15 amino acids. CDR3 in amino acids: CAISEGQGVRNGYTF. CDR3 DNA: TGTGCCATCAGTGAGGGACAGGGGGTCCGGAATGGCTACACCTTC.

V and J are TRBV7-9 and TRBJ1-1; D unresolved. The CDR3 has 11 residues. The ends were cut back, 3 bases at V and 7 bases at J, with 6 bases in the middle. Germline CDR1 and CDR2: SEHNR and FQNEAQ (reference sequence). The CDR3 DNA reads TGTGCCAGCAGCTTGGGGAATGAAGCTTTCTTT. Protein sequence: CASSLGNEAFF.

The table lists this clone with a count of one. The V and J genes are TRBV2 and TRBJ2-7; maybe TRBD1 (6 bases). Germline lookup yields CDR1 SNHLY and CDR2 FYNNEI. The CDR3 sequence is 12 residues long. The CDR3 nucleotides read TGTGGATCAGGGGCCGACTACTACGAGCAGTACTTC. Translated: CGSGADYYEQYF.

The chain couples TRBV6-1 to TRBJ1-2; unclear D gene. Per germline, CDR1 MNHNS and CDR2 SASEGT. V lost 7 bases and J lost 0, with 12 bases in between. This CDR3 has 14 amino acids. This chain's CDR3 is CASKNHGSNYGYTF. CDR3 coding DNA: TGTGCCAGCAAGAATCACGGATCTAACTATGGCTACACCTTC.

CDR3 amino acids: CASSVQGVGSQPQHF. The CDR3 DNA follows: TGTGCCAGCAGTGTTCAGGGAGTAGGGAGCCAGCCCCAGCATTTT. The V call is TRBV6-5, the J call TRBJ1-5; possible D gene TRBD1, 5 bases. This CDR3 is built from 15 residues. Germline V gene data show CDR1 as MNHEY and CDR2 as SVGAGI. Trimming cost V 5 bases and J 7 bases, with 18 bases left between them.

The chain uses TRBV6-1 and TRBJ1-1, with D unresolved. Germline V gene sequence: CDR1 MNHNS, CDR2 SASEGT. V dropped 5 bases and J dropped 1 base, with 8 bases sitting between them. CDR3 length equals 13 residues. The CDR3 DNA reads as TGTGCCAGCAGTACGCGACAGAACACTGAAGCTTTCTTT. This codes for CASSTRQNTEAFF.

The chain employs TRBV29-1 and TRBJ2-7; D gene ambiguous. Germline lookup yields CDR1 SQVTM and CDR2 ANQGSEA. This CDR3 has 13 amino acids. V was trimmed by 2 bases and J by 1 base, leaving 9 bases between them. The chain's CDR3 is CSVEFLASYEQYF. In nucleotides, the CDR3 is TGCAGCGTTGAATTCTTAGCATCCTACGAGCAGTACTTC.

The V call is TRBV7-9, the J call TRBJ2-7; 12 bases agree with TRBD2. The CDR3 runs 12 residues. In germline, CDR1 is SEHNR, CDR2 FQNEAQ (reference sequence). The junction had 2 bases not matched to a gene; V was cut back by 8 bases and J by 6 bases. CDR3 in DNA: TGTGCCAGCGGACTAGCGGGACTCGAGCAGTACTTC. This sequence encodes CASGLAGLEQYF. The full variable domain, in which reference TRBV7-9 and TRBJ2-7 provide the parts outside the CDR3, is DTGVSQNPRHKITKRGQNVTFRCDPISEHNRLYWYRQTLGQGPEFLTYFQNEAQLEKSRLLSDRFSAERPKGSFSTLEIQRTEQGDSAMYLCASGLAGLEQYFGPGTRLTVT.

This chain uses TRBV7-8 with TRBJ2-7; 12 bases are shared with TRBD2. The CDR3 runs 18 residues. Looked up from germline, CDR1 is SGHVS and CDR2 is FQNEAQ. The V segment lost 2 bases and the J segment 2 bases; nucleotides outside the gene matches: 10. The CDR3 protein is CASSLTWRLAGGTYEQYF. The CDR3 bases are TGTGCCAGCAGCTTAACTTGGAGGCTAGCGGGAGGGACCTACGAGCAGTACTTC.

The chain has TRBV6-1 and TRBJ2-3, with D uncertain. The V end was cut by 1 base, the J end by 0 bases, with 5 bases between. This CDR3 is built from 14 residues. Germline V gives CDR1 MNHNS, CDR2 SASEGT. CDR3 DNA: TGTGCCAGCAGTGAAGAGGATAGCACAGATACGCAGTATTTT. It encodes CASSEEDSTDTQYF.